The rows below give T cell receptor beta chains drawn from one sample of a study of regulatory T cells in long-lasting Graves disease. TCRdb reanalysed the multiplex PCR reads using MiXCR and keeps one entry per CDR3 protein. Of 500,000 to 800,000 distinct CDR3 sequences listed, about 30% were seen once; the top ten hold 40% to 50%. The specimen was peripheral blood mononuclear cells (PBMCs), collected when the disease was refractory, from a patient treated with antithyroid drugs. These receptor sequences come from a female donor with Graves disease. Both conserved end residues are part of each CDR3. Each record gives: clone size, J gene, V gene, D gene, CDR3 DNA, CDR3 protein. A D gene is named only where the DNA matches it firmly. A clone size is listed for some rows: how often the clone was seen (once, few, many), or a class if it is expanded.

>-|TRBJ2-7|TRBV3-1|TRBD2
TGTGCCAGCAGCCAATACGAGGCGGGAGGAGACAACGAGCAGTACTTC
CASSQYEAGGDNEQYF
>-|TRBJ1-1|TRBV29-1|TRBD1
TGCAGCGTTGAAGTCCCGGGACAGGGGTACACTGAAGCTTTCTTT
CSVEVPGQGYTEAFF
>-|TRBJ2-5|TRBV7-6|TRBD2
TGTGCCAGCAGCTCCCCCGGTCCTAGCGGGAGGGCCGGGGAGACCCAGTACTTC
CASSSPGPSGRAGETQYF
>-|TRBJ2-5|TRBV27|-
TGTGCCACCGCCCAGTTGTCGGGAGAGACCCAGTACTTC
CATAQLSGETQYF
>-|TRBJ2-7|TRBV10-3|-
TGTGCCATCAGTACCAGGGACGAGCAGTACTTC
CAISTRDEQYF
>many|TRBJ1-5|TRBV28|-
TGTGCCAGCAGATACTATAGCAATCAGCCCCAGCATTTT
CASRYYSNQPQHF
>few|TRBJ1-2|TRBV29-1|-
TGCAGCGTTAACAGGGATGGAGGCTACACCTTC
CSVNRDGGYTF
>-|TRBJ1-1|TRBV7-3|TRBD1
TGTGCCAGCAGCCTCGGGACAGGGGGAAGAACTGAAGCTTTCTTT
CASSLGTGGRTEAFF
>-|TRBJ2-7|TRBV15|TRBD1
TGTGCCACCAGCAGAGGGCGACAGGGGGCCCCCTACGAGCAGTACTTC
CATSRGRQGAPYEQYF
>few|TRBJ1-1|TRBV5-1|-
TGCGCCAGCAGCTTGGGCGGGTGGGCCTCGAACACTGAAGCTTTCTTT
CASSLGGWASNTEAFF
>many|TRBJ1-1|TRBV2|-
TGTGCCAGCAGTGAAGGAGCAGGTGGATACACTGAAGCTTTCTTT
CASSEGAGGYTEAFF
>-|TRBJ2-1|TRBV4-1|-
TGCGCCAGCAGCCAAGCTAGCCGCAATGAGCAGTTCTTC
CASSQASRNEQFF
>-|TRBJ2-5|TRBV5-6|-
TGTGCCAGCAGCTTCGGGTACAGCCAGTACCAAGAGACCCAGTACTTC
CASSFGYSQYQETQYF
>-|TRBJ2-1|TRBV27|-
TGTGCCAGCAGTTCCCCCCTCCTACAGGATTCCTACAATGAGCAGTTCTTC
CASSSPLLQDSYNEQFF
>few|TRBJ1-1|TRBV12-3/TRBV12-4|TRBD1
TGTGCCAGCACCAAAGGACAGGGTTCGTCTGAAGCTTTCTTT
CASTKGQGSSEAFF
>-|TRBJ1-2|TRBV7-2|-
TGTGCCAGCAGCTTAGTCTTAGCAGGGAACTATGGCTACACCTTC
CASSLVLAGNYGYTF
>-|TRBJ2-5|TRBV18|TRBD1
TGTGCCAGCTCACGCGGACAGGTAGAGACCCAGTACTTC
CASSRGQVETQYF
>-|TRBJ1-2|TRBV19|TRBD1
TGTGCCAGTAGTGCGGGACAGGTAGACTATGGCTACACCTTC
CASSAGQVDYGYTF
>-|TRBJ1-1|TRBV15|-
TGTGCCACCAGCAGAGAACTAGGACTAAGATCAGCTGAAGCTTTCTTT
CATSRELGLRSAEAFF
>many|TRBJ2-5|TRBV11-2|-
TGTGCCAGCAGCCTAACAGGGAAAAGTACGGGAGAGACCCAGTACTTC
CASSLTGKSTGETQYF
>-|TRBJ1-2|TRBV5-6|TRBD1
TGTGCCAGCAGCTTAATAGGACAGGGGGACTATGGCTACACCTTC
CASSLIGQGDYGYTF
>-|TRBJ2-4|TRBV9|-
TGTGCCAGCAGCTTGGGATCCAAAAACATTCAGTACTTC
CASSLGSKNIQYF
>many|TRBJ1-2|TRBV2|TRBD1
TGTGCCATGGGACAGGCGCTTACTAACTATGGCTACACCTTC
CAMGQALTNYGYTF
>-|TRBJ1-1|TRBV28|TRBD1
TGTGCCAGCAGCCCACTAGCGCGGACAGGGCGGACTGAAGCTTTCTTT
CASSPLARTGRTEAFF
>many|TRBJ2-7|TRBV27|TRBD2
TGTGCCAGCAGCTTGACTAGCGGGAGTCCCTACGAGCAGTACTTC
CASSLTSGSPYEQYF
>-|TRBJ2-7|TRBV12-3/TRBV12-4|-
TGTGCCAGCAGGCGGGACAGTCCTCCTCCCTACGAGCAGTACTTC
CASRRDSPPPYEQYF
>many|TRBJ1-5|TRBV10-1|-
TGTGCCAGCAGTGAATCAGGGTCCAATCAGCCCCAGCATTTT
CASSESGSNQPQHF
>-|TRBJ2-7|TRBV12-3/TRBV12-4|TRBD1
TGTGCCAGCAGTTTAGAGTACAGGGGGTACGAGCAGTACTTC
CASSLEYRGYEQYF
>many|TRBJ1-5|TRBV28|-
TGTGCCAGCAGTCCGCCTTTAAGGCCGCCCCAGCATTTT
CASSPPLRPPQHF
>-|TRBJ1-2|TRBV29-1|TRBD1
TGCAGCACGACCCCCGGGACAGGGGACGGCTACACCTTC
CSTTPGTGDGYTF
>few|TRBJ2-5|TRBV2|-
TGTGCCAGCACCAAGGGGGGGGAACAGACGCAAGAGACCCAGTACTTC
CASTKGGEQTQETQYF
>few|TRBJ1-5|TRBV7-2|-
TGTGCCAGCAGCTTACGTCAGGGAAACAATCAGCCCCAGCATTTT
CASSLRQGNNQPQHF
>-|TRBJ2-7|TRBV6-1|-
TGTGCCAGCAGTGACAGGTTCGGAGCCTACGAGCAGTACTTC
CASSDRFGAYEQYF
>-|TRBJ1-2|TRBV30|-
TGTGCCTGGAGTGTCTTGAAGGCAGGGAGAGATGGCTACACCTTC
CAWSVLKAGRDGYTF
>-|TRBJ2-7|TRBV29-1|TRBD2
TGCAGCGTTGAAGGCAGCGGGAGTCTGAACGAGCAGTACTTC
CSVEGSGSLNEQYF
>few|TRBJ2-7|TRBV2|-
TGTGCCAGCAGTGATATAAGTGACTGGACGGCCCCTGTGTACGAGCAGTACTTC
CASSDISDWTAPVYEQYF
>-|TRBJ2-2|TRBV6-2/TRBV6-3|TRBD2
TGTGCCAGCAGGGCGGGAGGGCCGGGCACCGGGGAGCTGTTTTTT
CASRAGGPGTGELFF
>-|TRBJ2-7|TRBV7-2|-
TGTGCCAGCAGCTTAGGGTCCCGGACCTACGAGCAGTACTTC
CASSLGSRTYEQYF
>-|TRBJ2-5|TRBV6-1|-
TGTGCCAGCAGTCTAAAAGGGGTGATGTACCAAGAGACCCAGTACTTC
CASSLKGVMYQETQYF
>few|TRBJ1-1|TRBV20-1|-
TGCAGTGCTATTGGACATATGAACACTGAAGCTTTCTTT
CSAIGHMNTEAFF
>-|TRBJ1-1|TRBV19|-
TGTGCCAGTACCTTGAGTAGGGAGAACACTGAAGCTTTCTTT
CASTLSRENTEAFF